Below are 32 T cell receptor beta chains sequenced from a single sample in a study of long-term antiretroviral therapy in people with HIV. The authors ran the immunoSEQ assay, v3.0, at survey level. Clones were sequenced by immunoSEQ multiplex PCR, and TCRdb holds only the in-frame ones, with some missing. The sample records roughly 37,000 clones, less than 85% being singletons. This specimen consisted of unsorted PBMCs, obtained 3.4 years after starting antiretroviral therapy. The receptors derive from a man aged 25 to 40 with HIV.

The chain employs TRBV15 and TRBJ2-6; D is tentatively TRBD1 or TRBD2 (6 bases each). This CDR3 is 17 amino acids long. The V end lost 2 bases, the J end lost 1 base, and 12 bases lay between the germline ends. Germline-derived CDR1 and CDR2 are LNHNV and YYDKDF (reference sequence). DNA of the CDR3: TGTGCCACCAGCAGAATCACGGGGGCATCTGGGGCCAACGTCCTGACTTTC. Translating it yields CATSRITGASGANVLTF.

This chain's CDR3 is CASSFGGGPNEQFF. For the CDR3, the DNA is TGTGCCAGCAGTTTTGGGGGAGGGCCCAATGAGCAGTTCTTC. This sequence joins TRBV27 and TRBJ2-1, with TRBD2 matching over 7 bases. Germline loops: CDR1 MNHEY, CDR2 SMNVEV (reference sequence). The ends lost 3 bases at V and 6 bases at J; junction bases unmatched: 5. The CDR3 contains 14 residues.

This clone was picked up a small number of times. The rearrangement joins TRBV6-1 to TRBJ1-5; 7 bases are shared with TRBD1. Germline assignment: CDR1 MNHNS and CDR2 SASEGT. V lost 8 bases, J lost 16 bases, and 20 bases stayed unmatched. The CDR3 runs 14 residues. The CDR3: CASERYRTGDIEHF. The CDR3 DNA follows: TGTGCCAGCGAAAGGTATCGGACAGGCGATATTGAACATTTT.

The CDR3: CASSLAREIRYEQYF. CDR3 nucleotides: TGTGCCAGCAGCTTGGCGAGGGAGATAAGGTACGAGCAGTACTTC. V and J are TRBV11-2 and TRBJ2-7, with D perhaps matching TRBD2 (5 bases). The CDR3 is 15 residues long. V was trimmed by 3 bases and J by 4 bases, leaving 16 bases between them. CDR1 SGHAT and CDR2 FQNNGV come from the germline V gene.

This clone was seen only a few times. The rearrangement uses TRBV19 and TRBJ1-2; D might be TRBD1 (6 bases). V shed 3 bases and J shed 7 bases, with 15 bases lying between them. The length of the CDR3 is 14 residues. Germline CDR1 LNHDA, CDR2 SQIVND (reference sequence). The CDR3 here is CASSIAGGAVGYTF. CDR3 nucleotides: TGTGCCAGTAGTATTGCGGGGGGCGCGGTTGGCTACACCTTC.

The V gene is TRBV2, the J gene TRBJ1-4; no firm D call. The CDR3 runs to 17 residues. The germline gives CDR1 SNHLY, CDR2 FYNNEI. V was shortened by 1 base and J by 8 bases, with 20 bases between the two germline ends. The CDR3 sequence is CASSEVRRTALGEKLFF. The CDR3 DNA follows: TGTGCCAGCAGTGAAGTAAGGAGAACGGCCCTGGGGGAAAAACTGTTTTTT.

This clone was detected only a few times. J is TRBJ2-3 and V is TRBV4-2, with 9 bases aligning to TRBD1. The CDR3 is 16 residues long. The J segment lost 4 bases and the V segment lost 1 base, leaving 6 bases of the junction unmatched. Per the germline V gene, CDR1 is LGHNA and CDR2 is YNFKEQ. CDR3 protein: CASSQVPGQGADTQYF. CDR3 nucleotide sequence: TGTGCCAGCAGCCAAGTCCCGGGACAGGGTGCAGATACGCAGTATTTT.

The V gene is TRBV25-1, the J gene TRBJ2-1; a possible D gene is TRBD1 (5 bases). Germline-derived CDR1 and CDR2 are MGHDK and SYGVNS. Trimming removed 5 bases at V and 12 bases at J, with 11 bases between. This CDR3 has 11 amino acids. The CDR3 nucleotides are TGTGCCAGCAGTTCAGGGTATAGGCAGTTCTTC. Translated, it gives CASSSGYRQFF.

This chain connects TRBV7-6 to TRBJ2-7, with 12 bases lining up with TRBD2. J lost 5 bases, V lost 5 bases, and 4 bases had no gene match. There are 14 residues in the CDR3. Germline-derived CDR1 and CDR2 are SGHVS and FNYEAQ. The CDR3 is CASSPGLAGNEQYF. The CDR3 coding sequence is TGTGCCAGCAGCCCAGGACTAGCGGGAAACGAGCAGTACTTC.

The chain uses TRBV18 and TRBJ2-3, with D tentatively TRBD2 (5 bases). Germline V gene data show CDR1 as KGHSH and CDR2 as LQKENI. Trimming stripped 3 bases from V and 2 bases from J, with 12 bases between. The CDR3 is made up of 15 amino acids. CDR3 sequence: CASSPRRDHTDTQYF. The CDR3 DNA sequence: TGTGCCAGCTCACCGAGACGGGATCACACAGATACGCAGTATTTT.

This clone was seen just once. V is TRBV4-3 and J is TRBJ2-1; tentative D call: TRBD1 (6 bases). Germline V gene data show CDR1 as LGHNA and CDR2 as YSLEER. The V and J ends lost 3 bases and 10 bases respectively, with 16 bases between them. CDR3 length equals 14 residues. DNA of the CDR3: TGCGCCAGCAGCCAGATTCACCCTCAGGGGGAGCAGTTCTTC. As protein: CASSQIHPQGEQFF.

J is TRBJ2-1 and V is TRBV5-1; no firm D call. Germline V gene data show CDR1 as SGHRS and CDR2 as YFSETQ. CDR3 length: 13 residues. With 5 bases removed from V and 5 bases from J, the gap between germline ends came to 11 bases. The CDR3 spells CASSLNTNNEQFF. The CDR3 DNA reads TGCGCCAGCAGTTTGAATACTAACAATGAGCAGTTCTTC.

The chain is built from TRBV18 and TRBJ2-2; D is undetermined. Germline V gives CDR1 KGHSH, CDR2 LQKENI. Trimming took 2 bases from V and 8 from J, leaving 15 bases between them. The CDR3 totals 15 residues. The CDR3 sequence is CASSPVSRGEGELFF. DNA for the CDR3: TGTGCCAGCTCACCAGTATCTAGAGGCGAAGGGGAGCTGTTTTTT. Together with reference TRBV18 and TRBJ2-2, the CDR3 gives the full variable domain: NAGVMQNPRHLVRRRGQEARLRCSPMKGHSHVYWYRQLPEEGLKFMVYLQKENIIDESGMPKERFSAEFPKEGPSILRIQQVVRGDSAAYFCASSPVSRGEGELFFGEGSRLTVL.

The V and J genes are TRBV2 and TRBJ1-2, with 7 bases that match TRBD1. The CDR3 runs to 16 residues. CDR1 is SNHLY, CDR2 FYNNEI, per germline. Trimming removed 1 base from V and 4 bases from J; junction bases left unmatched: 9. CDR3 region: CASSEVEGARSYGYTF. In DNA form, the CDR3 reads TGTGCCAGCAGTGAAGTGGAGGGGGCGCGGAGCTATGGCTACACCTTC. Full variable domain (outside the CDR3, taken from reference TRBV2 and TRBJ1-2): EPEVTQTPSHQVTQMGQEVILRCVPISNHLYFYWYRQILGQKVEFLVSFYNNEISEKSEIFDDQFSVERPDGSNFTLKIRSTKLEDSAMYFCASSEVEGARSYGYTFGSGTRLTVV.

V and J are TRBV21-1 and TRBJ2-7; no DNA check was done on the table's D call, TRBD1. TRBV21-1 has pseudogene status. This CDR3 contains 11 residues. Here the CDR3 DNA reads TGTGCCAGAACAGGGATCTACGAGCAGTACTTC. The encoded protein is CARTGIYEQYF.

The genes are TRBV19 and TRBJ1-5; D possibly corresponds to TRBD1 (6 bases). Germline V CDR1 and CDR2: LNHDA, SQIVND (reference sequence). The CDR3 has 12 residues. V was trimmed by 10 bases and J by 3 bases, leaving 10 bases between them. This chain's CDR3 is CAIGQFNQPQHF. CDR3 DNA sequence: TGTGCCATCGGACAGTTCAATCAGCCCCAGCATTTT. Drawing the rest from reference TRBV19 and TRBJ1-5, the complete variable domain is DGGITQSPKYLFRKEGQNVTLSCEQNLNHDAMYWYRQDPGQGLRLIYYSQIVNDFQKGDIAEGYSVSREKKESFPLTVTSAQKNPTAFYLCAIGQFNQPQHFGDGTRLSIL.

In this sample, this clone turned up once. As DNA, the CDR3 is TGTGCCAGCACCATCGGACTAGCGGGTGGCGGGGAGCTGTTTTTT. Encoded protein: CASTIGLAGGGELFF. V is TRBV7-2 and J is TRBJ2-2, with 11 bases matching TRBD2. This CDR3 has 15 amino acids. V shed 7 bases and J 7 bases; nucleotides not matched to a gene: 8. Germline CDR1 SGHTA, CDR2 FQGNSA.

The chain joins TRBV4-3 to TRBJ2-7; 7 nucleotides align to TRBD2. Trimming took 1 base from V and 3 from J; bases not matched to a gene: 3. CDR3 length: 14 amino acids. CDR1 and CDR2 (germline): LGHNA, YSLEER. This CDR3 is CASSQGGRFYEQYF. CDR3 coding DNA: TGCGCCAGCAGCCAAGGCGGGAGATTCTACGAGCAGTACTTC.

The V call is TRBV28, the J call TRBJ1-3; D is ambiguous. Germline V lookup: CDR1 MDHEN, CDR2 SYDVKM. The CDR3 has 12 amino acids. V dropped 2 bases and J dropped 9 bases, with 8 bases sitting between them. The DNA for the CDR3 is TGTGCCAGCAGTTTAATTACGGGCACCATATATTTT. Protein: CASSLITGTIYF.

The chain is built from TRBV18 and TRBJ2-3; a possible D gene is TRBD2 (5 bases). This CDR3 comprises 14 residues. Trimming pared 3 bases from V and 3 bases from J, leaving 10 bases between. Looked up from germline, CDR1 is KGHSH and CDR2 is LQKENI. The CDR3 region is CASSPGIGTDTQYF. As DNA, the CDR3 is TGTGCCAGCTCACCCGGGATCGGGACAGATACGCAGTATTTT.

This clone was seen only a few times. This chain connects TRBV7-9 to TRBJ1-5; D call uncertain. The germline gives CDR1 SEHNR, CDR2 FQNEAQ (reference sequence). Trimming removed 2 bases from V and 1 base from J, with 3 bases in between. The CDR3 runs 13 residues. The chain's CDR3 is CASSLNSNQPQHF. In DNA, the CDR3 is TGTGCCAGCAGCTTAAACAGCAATCAGCCCCAGCATTTT. The whole variable domain, filled in from reference TRBV7-9 and TRBJ1-5, reads DTGVSQNPRHKITKRGQNVTFRCDPISEHNRLYWYRQTLGQGPEFLTYFQNEAQLEKSRLLSDRFSAERPKGSFSTLEIQRTEQGDSAMYLCASSLNSNQPQHFGDGTRLSIL.

The chain couples TRBV25-1 to TRBJ1-2, with TRBD1 matching over 9 bases. The length of the CDR3 is 14 residues. After removal of 7 bases from V and 1 base from J, the junction contained 4 bases not matched to a gene. CDR1 and CDR2 from the germline V gene are MGHDK and SYGVNS. CDR3 sequence reads: CASTPGQGNYGYTF. CDR3 in DNA: TGTGCCAGCACCCCGGGACAGGGTAACTATGGCTACACCTTC.

The chain couples TRBV9 to TRBJ1-2; 12 nucleotides align to TRBD1. The CDR3 is 17 amino acids. The germline V gene has CDR1 SGDLS and CDR2 YYNGEE. V shed 4 bases and J 0 bases; nucleotides not matched to a gene: 7. DNA of the CDR3: TGTGCCAGCAGCCCTGGGACAGGGGGCTGGGCTAACTATGGCTACACCTTC. Residues: CASSPGTGGWANYGYTF.

DNA for the CDR3: TGTGCCAGCAGCCTTTACCCGGAGGGCTACACCTTC. Translating it yields CASSLYPEGYTF. The chain joins TRBV28 to TRBJ1-2; D gene ambiguous. The CDR3 consists of 12 residues. Germline V gives CDR1 MDHEN, CDR2 SYDVKM. With 6 bases removed from V and 8 bases from J, the gap between germline ends came to 13 bases.

The rearrangement links TRBV27 to TRBJ2-1; tentative D call: TRBD2 (6 bases). The V and J ends lost 3 bases and 8 bases respectively, with 14 bases between them. The CDR3 consists of 14 residues. The germline V gene encodes CDR1 MNHEY and CDR2 SMNVEV (reference sequence). The CDR3 sequence: CASSFSGSGDEQFF. CDR3 nucleotides: TGTGCCAGCAGTTTCTCCGGGAGTGGGGATGAGCAGTTCTTC.

This chain links TRBV4-3 with TRBJ2-7; D not resolved. This CDR3 region has 14 residues. Trimming cost V 1 base and J 1 base, with 8 bases left between them. From germline, CDR1 is LGHNA and CDR2 YSLEER. For the CDR3, the DNA is TGCGCCAGCAGCCAAGGGCTTGTATCCTACGAGCAGTACTTC. Amino acids: CASSQGLVSYEQYF.

V is TRBV6-6 and J is TRBJ2-7; the D is unclear. Trimming took off 7 bases at V and 6 bases at J, with 7 bases between the two ends. Germline lookup yields CDR1 MNHNY and CDR2 SVGAGI (reference sequence). CDR3 length equals 10 residues. The CDR3 here is CASTAAEQYF. In nucleotides, the CDR3 is TGTGCCAGCACGGCGGCCGAGCAGTACTTC.

V and J are TRBV7-2 and TRBJ2-5; D possibly corresponds to TRBD2 (7 bases). CDR1 SGHTA and CDR2 FQGNSA come from the germline V gene. The length of the CDR3 is 14 residues. Trimming pared 5 bases from V and 4 bases from J, leaving 14 bases between. The CDR3, as DNA: TGTGCCAGCAGCGCCCAGGGGAGGGGAGAGACCCAGTACTTC. It translates to CASSAQGRGETQYF.

This sequence joins TRBV7-2 and TRBJ1-1, with D unresolved. Germline CDR1 and CDR2: SGHTA and FQGNSA. Trimming cost V 4 bases and J 6 bases, with 21 bases left between them. The CDR3 extends over 16 amino acids. The CDR3 sequence is CASSYQARAGGAEAFF. CDR3 bases: TGTGCCAGCAGCTACCAGGCCCGAGCGGGTGGCGCTGAAGCTTTCTTT.

The CDR3 DNA reads TGTGCCAGCAGCTTCCAAGGGGGGCGTGGCGAGCAGTACTTC. It specifies CASSFQGGRGEQYF. The chain links TRBV7-2 to TRBJ2-7; D could derive from TRBD1 or TRBD2 (6 bases each). The CDR3 covers 14 residues. Germline CDR1 reads SGHTA; CDR2 reads FQGNSA. V was shortened by 3 bases and J by 6 bases, with 15 bases between the two germline ends.

J is TRBJ2-7 and V is TRBV2; a weak D match, TRBD2 (6 bases). Germline CDR1 reads SNHLY; CDR2 reads FYNNEI. There are 13 residues in the CDR3. V lost 7 bases and J lost 4, with 14 bases in between. This CDR3 is CASKETRQYEQYF. The CDR3 DNA reads TGTGCCAGCAAGGAGACTAGACAATACGAGCAGTACTTC. The full variable domain, completed using reference TRBV2 and TRBJ2-7, is EPEVTQTPSHQVTQMGQEVILRCVPISNHLYFYWYRQILGQKVEFLVSFYNNEISEKSEIFDDQFSVERPDGSNFTLKIRSTKLEDSAMYFCASKETRQYEQYFGPGTRLTVT.

The chain recombines TRBV9 with TRBJ2-2; D perhaps matches TRBD1 (5 bases). The CDR3 is 14 residues long. Trimming left V 1 base short and J 1 base short, with 5 bases between. Germline V gives CDR1 SGDLS, CDR2 YYNGEE. DNA for the CDR3: TGTGCCAGCAGCGTAACAGGGAACACCGGGGAGCTGTTTTTT. Residues: CASSVTGNTGELFF.